Listed here is a single TCR beta chain. The length of the CDR3 is 17 residues. The V and J ends lost 6 bases and 0 bases, in that order; junction bases with no gene match: 9. Looked up from germline, CDR1 is SEHNR and CDR2 is FQNEAQ (reference sequence). These data originate in a study of blood T cell repertoires in COVID-19. Study background: Researchers got acute and convalescent COVID-19 samples from the United States, Italy and Spain. T cells, B-cell-depleted T cells, or PBMCs provided the cDNA or gDNA that served as material.

The study drew participants aged roughly 18 to 95 years from about two dozen US areas. Researchers sorted participants into cohorts using their self-reported clinical history. Profiling relied on immunoSEQ multiplex PCR, and the TCRdb table lists in-frame clones only, not all of them. Of roughly 290,000 clones detected, roughly 89% appear once; the ten largest clones hold 1.7%. This receptor was identified in a woman aged 18-30 years with acute COVID-19. The specimen was PBMCs or T cells enriched from blood (not recorded which). This chain links TRBV7-9 with TRBJ2-3; 10 bases are shared with TRBD2. CDR3: CASRLNPGLASTDTQYF. For the CDR3, the DNA is TGTGCCAGCAGACTAAACCCGGGACTAGCGAGCACAGATACGCAGTATTTT. The complete variable domain, with remaining parts taken from reference TRBV7-9 and TRBJ2-3, reads DTGVSQNPRHKITKRGQNVTFRCDPISEHNRLYWYRQTLGQGPEFLTYFQNEAQLEKSRLLSDRFSAERPKGSFSTLEIQRTEQGDSAMYLCASRLNPGLASTDTQYFGPGTRLTVL.